This T cell receptor beta chain originates from a study of shared clonotypes between healthy human individuals. Study observations and caveats: Collection of samples was limited to blood; tissue repertoires likely differ.

Germline-derived CDR1 and CDR2 are MNHEY and SVGAGI. The CDR3 is 13 amino acids. V was cut by 4 bases and J by 8 bases, with 12 bases left in between. Method: immunoSEQ multiplex PCR; TCRdb's copy keeps in-frame clones and lacks some. This table holds some 2 million clones, roughly 95% found once. About this clone: Its target is unknown.

The naive CD8 population came from CD45RO-negative cells selected for CCR7, without terminally differentiated effector memory CD45RA+ cells. The specimen was naive CD8+ T cells sorted from blood. The V gene is TRBV6-5, the J gene TRBJ2-1; no definite D call. The clonotype comes from a man younger than 35 in good health. CDR3 bases: TGTGCCAGCAGTTCCCCCCCTGGCGATGAGCAGTTCTTC. Protein: CASSSPPGDEQFF.